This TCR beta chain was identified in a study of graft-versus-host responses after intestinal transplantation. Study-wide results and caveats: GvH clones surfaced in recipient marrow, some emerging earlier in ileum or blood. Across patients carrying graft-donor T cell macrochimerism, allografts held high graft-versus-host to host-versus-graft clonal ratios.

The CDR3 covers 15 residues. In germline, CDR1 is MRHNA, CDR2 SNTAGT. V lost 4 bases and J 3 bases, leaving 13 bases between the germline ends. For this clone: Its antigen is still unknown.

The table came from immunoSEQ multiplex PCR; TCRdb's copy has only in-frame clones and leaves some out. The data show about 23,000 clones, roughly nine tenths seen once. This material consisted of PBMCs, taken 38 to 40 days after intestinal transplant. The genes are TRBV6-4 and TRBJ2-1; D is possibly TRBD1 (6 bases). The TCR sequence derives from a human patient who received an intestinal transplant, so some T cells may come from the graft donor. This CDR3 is CASSVGGPLYNEQFF. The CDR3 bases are TGTGCCAGCAGTGTAGGGGGACCTCTCTACAATGAGCAGTTCTTC.